This T cell receptor beta chain comes out of a study of cytomegalovirus exposure and HLA in healthy donors. Overall study results and limits: Being productive about 90% or about 30% of the time was typical of most TCR beta V segments in an earlier analysis. An analysis was carried out later, and it reportedly showed fewer N-insertions in an Asian-associated ancestry cluster than the approximately 680-donor mean. Later on, a genetic analysis was performed. It linked a missense variant in DCLRE1C with V- and J-gene trimming of TCR beta.

Per germline, CDR1 SGHNT and CDR2 YYREEE (reference sequence). The V and J ends lost 0 bases and 4 bases respectively, with 4 bases between them. This CDR3 has 13 residues. PCR was performed using 60 Vbeta and 13 Jbeta primers. Authors' methods: An analysis performed later counted 70 million to 90 million unique TCR beta chains (roughly 11 million of them shared). Assay used: immunoSEQ multiplex PCR; TCRdb lists only in-frame clones, some missing. V and J calls and clone size are given by that table; D and trimming were obtained from the DNA. The sample comprises tens of thousands of clones, approximately 89% of which are singletons, and over 8.5% rests with the top ten. The count of this clone is one. The antigen remains undetermined.

The chain uses TRBV5-4 and TRBJ2-2; D not resolved. The sequenced sample was PBMCs. The sequence was obtained from a man aged 25-40 years in good health and CMV-seropositive. CDR3 sequence (DNA): TGTGCCAGCAGCTTGGCCAGCACCGGGGAGCTGTTTTTT. Its translation is CASSLASTGELFF.